This T cell receptor beta chain emerged from a study of CD8 T cells in ankylosing spondylitis. Overall study findings and caveats: There was a TCR beta motif, made of roughly eight highly homologous variants, that appeared characteristic of ankylosing spondylitis blood.

Molecular-barcoded quantitative 5'-RACE produced these TCR beta libraries. Using its own MiXCR run on the 5' RACE reads, TCRdb lists one record per CDR3 protein. The sample lists about 280,000 distinct CDR3 sequences; 20% were seen once. Germline CDR1 and CDR2: LNHNV and YYDKDF (reference sequence). The CDR3 contains 13 residues. V was cut by 9 bases and J by 0 bases, with 11 bases left in between. This clonotype came up many times. The antigen remains undetermined. The rearrangement joins TRBV15 to TRBJ2-5; possibly TRBD2 for D (6 bases). The sequencing sample was made of blood, either unsorted or a sorted T cell fraction (not recorded which). The TCR comes from a male donor with ankylosing spondylitis or in good health (not recorded which). The CDR3 spells CATGRGYQETQYF. CDR3 nucleotides: TGTGCCACGGGGCGGGGTTACCAAGAGACCCAGTACTTC. Complete variable domain (other parts from reference TRBV15 and TRBJ2-5): DAMVIQNPRYQVTQFGKPVTLSCSQTLNHNVMYWYQQKSSQAPKLLFHYYDKDFNNEADTPDNFQSRRPNTSFCFLDIRSPGLGDTAMYLCATGRGYQETQYFGPGTRLLVL.